This TCR beta chain was recorded in a study of blood T cell repertoires in COVID-19. Study details: Whether acute or convalescent, the COVID-19 samples came from the United States, Italy and Spain.

In the original workflow: Reference gene primer amplification gave nucleated cell count estimates. Sequencing used immunoSEQ multiplex PCR; TCRdb keeps in-frame clones, though not all of them. The V and J calls and clone size are taken from that table; D and trimming were inferred from the DNA. The profile shows around 340,000 clones, 70% to 90% of them singletons. The germline gives CDR1 LNHDA, CDR2 SQIVND (reference sequence). This CDR3 comprises 13 residues. Trimming took 5 bases from V and 2 from J, leaving 10 bases between them. The sequenced material came from peripheral blood. This clonotype was sampled from a woman aged 55-70 years with COVID-19, enrolled during active disease. The chain uses TRBV19 and TRBJ2-7, with a possible D match to TRBD1 (6 bases). CDR3 nucleotides: TGTGCCAGTAGTTCTCGGACAGCCTACGAGCAGTACTTC. Its protein product is CASSSRTAYEQYF.